This T cell receptor beta chain was identified during a study of T cell responses to AZD1222 COVID-19 vaccine. Sequencing was performed with immunoSEQ multiplex PCR; in TCRdb, only in-frame clones are kept and a portion is missing. The table records roughly 180,000 clones, just over 90% of them present only once. This CDR3 is built from 14 residues. Germline CDR1 GTSNPN, CDR2 SVGIG (reference sequence). V shed 0 bases and J shed 9 bases, with 12 bases lying between them. This clone came up once. The specimen comprised peripheral blood, sampled 28 days after the second AZD1222 dose. This chain connects TRBV30 to TRBJ1-6, with D uncertain. The TCR sequence derives from an adult who received the AZD1222 COVID-19 vaccine. The CDR3 reads CAWSVPGDFSPLHF. Written as DNA, the CDR3 is TGTGCCTGGAGTGTACCTGGCGACTTTTCACCCCTCCACTTT.